This entry describes one TCR beta chain. Per the germline V gene, CDR1 is LGHDT and CDR2 is YNNKEL (reference sequence). The CDR3 contains 12 residues. Trimming removed 4 bases at V and 7 bases at J, with 8 bases between. This entry comes from a study of T cell responses to AZD1222 COVID-19 vaccine. Assay used: immunoSEQ multiplex PCR; TCRdb lists only in-frame clones, some missing. The sample carries 130,000 to 150,000 clones, around 88% recorded once. The receptor was derived from an adult in good health. The rearrangement joins TRBV3-1 (or the pseudogene TRBV3-2) to TRBJ2-1; D ambiguous. The specimen was peripheral blood, collected on day 0 of AZD1222 vaccination. CDR3 sequence reads: CASSRANNEQFF. CDR3 DNA: TGTGCCAGCAGCCGGGCAAATAATGAGCAGTTCTTC.